This TCR beta chain was identified during a study of CD8+CD57+ T cells in acquired aplastic anemia. Genomic DNA acted as the template from which TCR beta VDJ combination and CDR3 sequence profiling were carried out. In TCRdb, the reads were re-called with MiXCR into one record per CDR3 protein. Of hundreds of thousands of distinct CDR3 sequences in the sample, approximately 56% were seen once. V was clipped by 0 bases and J by 2 bases, with 13 bases between them. Per the germline V gene, CDR1 is MNHEY and CDR2 is SVGAGI. There are 16 residues in the CDR3. The source of this sequence is a human donor with severe aplastic anemia or a healthy control (not recorded which). The sample consisted of sorted CD4+, CD8+, or CD8+CD57+ T cells (not recorded which) from PBMCs. This chain uses TRBV6-5 with TRBJ1-2; maybe TRBD1 (5 bases). This CDR3 is CASSYSKGSGNYGYTF. The CDR3 coding sequence is TGTGCCAGCAGTTACTCAAAGGGGAGTGGCAACTATGGCTACACCTTC.